A selection of T cell receptor beta chains follows, all from one sample in a study of graft-versus-host responses after intestinal transplantation. The assay was immunoSEQ multiplex PCR, and TCRdb's table has in-frame clones only and misses some. The sample carries 70,000 to 95,000 clones, 80% to 95% recorded once. These TCRs' antigens remain unknown. This material consisted of unstimulated CD8+ T cells sorted from spleen or lymph node cells, taken before transplant. The origin of the receptors is a human donor who was the organ donor for an intestinal transplant. CDR3s include the opening cysteine and the closing phenylalanine or tryptophan. A D gene is named only where the DNA matches it firmly. Not all rows give a size; the values are once, few, many and, for expanded clones, a class.

.	.	TRBV4-3	TRBJ2-1	CASSQAWAWGSSEVAIEQFF	TGCGCCAGCAGCCAAGCCTGGGCGTGGGGCTCCTCGGAAGTCGCTATTGAGCAGTTCTTC
once	.	TRBV5-5	TRBJ1-1	CASSLGGVMNTEAFF	TGTGCCAGCAGCTTGGGGGGGGTTATGAACACTGAAGCTTTCTTT
.	.	TRBV28	TRBJ2-3	CASSTGTDTQYF	TGTGCCAGCAGTACAGGCACAGATACGCAGTATTTT
.	.	TRBV7-6	TRBJ1-4	CASSPEAAPEKLFF	TGTGCCAGCAGCCCAGAGGCAGCCCCAGAAAAACTGTTTTTT
.	TRBD1	TRBV4-1	TRBJ1-6	CASSRDRKNSPLHF	TGCGCCAGCAGCCGGGACAGAAAAAATTCACCCCTCCACTTT
.	TRBD2	TRBV10-1	TRBJ2-5	CASPRSGGETQYF	TGCGCCAGTCCTAGGAGCGGGGGAGAGACCCAGTACTTC
once	.	TRBV7-9	TRBJ2-7	CASSFTGSYEQYF	TGTGCCAGCAGCTTTACGGGGAGCTACGAGCAGTACTTC
.	.	TRBV10-3	TRBJ2-1	CAIRDSFYNEQFF	TGTGCCATCAGGGACTCTTTTTACAATGAGCAGTTCTTC
.	.	TRBV21-1	TRBJ1-2	CASSKIPDRGNYGYTF	TGTGCCAGCAGCAAAATTCCAGACAGGGGCAACTATGGCTACACCTTC
.	TRBD1	TRBV19	TRBJ1-4	CASSIGQGEANEKLFF	TGTGCCAGTAGTATTGGACAGGGAGAGGCTAATGAAAAACTGTTTTTT
.	.	TRBV28	TRBJ2-3	CASSFSGHPTDTQYF	TGTGCCAGCAGTTTTTCTGGGCACCCCACAGATACGCAGTATTTT
.	TRBD2	TRBV7-8	TRBJ2-5	CASSLEATTASGETQYF	TGTGCCAGCAGCTTAGAGGCGACGACTGCTAGCGGGGAGACCCAGTACTTC
.	.	TRBV30	TRBJ2-5	CAWIREKQETQYF	TGTGCCTGGATCAGGGAAAAACAAGAGACCCAGTACTTC
once	TRBD1	TRBV2	TRBJ1-2	CASSLDRDLLAAYGYTF	TGTGCCAGCAGTTTGGACAGGGATCTTTTAGCAGCCTATGGCTACACCTTC
.	TRBD2	TRBV27	TRBJ2-5	CASSPPGLVGTQYF	TGTGCCAGCAGTCCGCCGGGACTAGTGGGGACCCAGTACTTC
.	TRBD2	TRBV2	TRBJ2-1	CASRGPSEKRGNEQFF	TGTGCCAGCAGGGGCCCTTCGGAAAAGCGGGGGAATGAGCAGTTCTTC
once	.	TRBV6-5	TRBJ2-2	CASSFKPGELFF	TGTGCCAGCAGTTTCAAGCCCGGGGAGCTGTTTTTT
.	.	TRBV7-3	TRBJ1-2	CASSLRTMGEDGGIYTF	TGTGCCAGCAGCCTTCGAACCATGGGGGAGGATGGAGGAATCTACACCTTC
.	.	TRBV18	TRBJ2-3	CASSPGGPFITDTQYF	TGTGCCAGCTCACCCGGGGGGCCATTCATCACAGATACGCAGTATTTT
.	.	TRBV29-1	TRBJ1-4	CSVDNSKAPF	TGCAGCGTTGACAACTCTAAAGCACCATTT
.	TRBD2	TRBV6-5	TRBJ2-5	CASSAGAMSWETQYF	TGTGCCAGCAGCGCGGGAGCTATGAGTTGGGAGACCCAGTACTTC
.	.	TRBV11-2	TRBJ1-5	CASSLMGHLNQPQHF	TGTGCCAGCAGCTTAATGGGACACCTCAATCAGCCCCAGCATTTT
.	TRBD1	TRBV27	TRBJ2-7	CASSLGFGTGAYEQYF	TGTGCCAGCAGTCTAGGGTTCGGGACAGGAGCCTACGAGCAGTACTTC
.	TRBD1	TRBV19	TRBJ2-7	CASSTGQGAEEQYF	TGTGCCAGTAGTACGGGACAGGGGGCGGAAGAGCAGTACTTC
.	TRBD2	TRBV7-2	TRBJ2-5	CASRTIAGAEETQYF	TGTGCCAGCAGGACCATAGCGGGGGCGGAAGAGACCCAGTACTTC
once	.	TRBV6-5	TRBJ1-1	CASSNSGQGNTEAFF	TGTGCCAGCAGTAATTCAGGGCAGGGGAACACTGAAGCTTTCTTT
.	TRBD2	TRBV15	TRBJ2-7	CATSRTSVRPYEQYF	TGTGCCACCAGCAGGACTAGCGTTAGACCCTACGAGCAGTACTTC
.	.	TRBV27	TRBJ1-1	CASSSHRVREAFF	TGTGCCAGCAGTTCCCACAGGGTAAGGGAAGCTTTCTTT
.	.	TRBV21-1	TRBJ1-5	CASSKGSFEGRRVNQPQHF	TGTGCCAGCAGCAAAGGAAGTTTTGAAGGGAGGAGGGTCAATCAGCCCCAGCATTTT
.	.	TRBV19	TRBJ1-5	CASRSYSNQPQHF	TGTGCCAGTCGGAGTTATAGCAATCAGCCCCAGCATTTT
.	.	TRBV6-6	TRBJ2-7	CASSIAFYEQYF	TGTGCCAGCAGTATAGCGTTCTACGAGCAGTACTTC
.	TRBD1	TRBV7-8	TRBJ1-1	CASTGDRGRAFF	TGTGCCAGCACCGGGGACAGGGGACGAGCTTTCTTT
.	TRBD2	TRBV27	TRBJ2-3	CASSKGLADTDTQYF	TGTGCCAGCAGTAAGGGACTAGCGGACACAGATACGCAGTATTTT